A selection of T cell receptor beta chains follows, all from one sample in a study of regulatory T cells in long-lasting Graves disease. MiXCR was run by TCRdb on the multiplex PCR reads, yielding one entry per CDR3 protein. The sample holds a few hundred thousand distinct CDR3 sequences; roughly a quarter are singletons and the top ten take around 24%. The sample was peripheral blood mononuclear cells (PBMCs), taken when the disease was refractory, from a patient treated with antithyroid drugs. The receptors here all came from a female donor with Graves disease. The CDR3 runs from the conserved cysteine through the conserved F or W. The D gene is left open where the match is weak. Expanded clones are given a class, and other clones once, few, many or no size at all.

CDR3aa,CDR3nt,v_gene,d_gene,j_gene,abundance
CASSHPGTSVFQETQYF,TGTGCCAGCAGCCACCCCGGGACTAGCGTCTTTCAAGAGACCCAGTACTTC,TRBV7-9,TRBD2,TRBJ2-5,many
CASSAWSGTGELFF,TGTGCCAGCAGTGCGTGGAGCGGGACCGGGGAGCTGTTTTTT,TRBV6-1,NA,TRBJ2-2,many
CARGGVESGEKLFF,TGTGCCCGGGGTGGTGTGGAATCAGGGGAAAAACTGTTTTTT,TRBV30,NA,TRBJ1-4,many
CATSRDRGRTQETQYF,TGTGCCACCAGCAGAGATCGCGGGAGGACACAAGAGACCCAGTACTTC,TRBV15,TRBD2,TRBJ2-5,few
CASSPPTGGLANEKLFF,TGTGCCAGCAGTCCACCTACCGGGGGGCTAGCTAATGAAAAACTGTTTTTT,TRBV28,NA,TRBJ1-4,NA
CSATLAGGPKETQYF,TGCAGTGCAACACTAGCGGGAGGGCCTAAGGAGACCCAGTACTTC,TRBV20-1,TRBD2,TRBJ2-5,few
CASGGGRDTQYF,TGTGCCAGCGGAGGGGGGAGAGATACGCAGTATTTT,TRBV12-3/TRBV12-4,NA,TRBJ2-3,once
CASSYIRGQGAGEAFF,TGTGCCAGCAGTTACATCCGCGGACAGGGGGCCGGTGAAGCTTTCTTT,TRBV6-5,TRBD1,TRBJ1-1,NA
CASSLVRGSHEQYF,TGCGCCAGCAGCTTGGTCCGGGGGTCGCACGAGCAGTACTTC,TRBV5-1,NA,TRBJ2-7,NA
CASSPRRQGAPYEQYF,TGTGCCAGCAGCCCCCGAAGACAGGGAGCCCCCTACGAGCAGTACTTC,TRBV6-1,TRBD1,TRBJ2-7,NA
CASNYEGGKGGYTF,TGTGCCAGCAACTATGAAGGGGGCAAGGGTGGCTACACCTTC,TRBV7-9,TRBD1,TRBJ1-2,many
CTWSRAEQETQYF,TGTACCTGGAGTCGGGCAGAACAAGAGACCCAGTACTTC,TRBV30,NA,TRBJ2-5,NA
CAWSATGDGYTF,TGTGCCTGGAGTGCGACAGGGGATGGCTACACCTTC,TRBV30,TRBD1,TRBJ1-2,NA
CSALSGIKSYEQYF,TGCAGTGCTCTTAGCGGGATTAAGTCCTACGAGCAGTACTTC,TRBV20-1,TRBD2,TRBJ2-7,NA